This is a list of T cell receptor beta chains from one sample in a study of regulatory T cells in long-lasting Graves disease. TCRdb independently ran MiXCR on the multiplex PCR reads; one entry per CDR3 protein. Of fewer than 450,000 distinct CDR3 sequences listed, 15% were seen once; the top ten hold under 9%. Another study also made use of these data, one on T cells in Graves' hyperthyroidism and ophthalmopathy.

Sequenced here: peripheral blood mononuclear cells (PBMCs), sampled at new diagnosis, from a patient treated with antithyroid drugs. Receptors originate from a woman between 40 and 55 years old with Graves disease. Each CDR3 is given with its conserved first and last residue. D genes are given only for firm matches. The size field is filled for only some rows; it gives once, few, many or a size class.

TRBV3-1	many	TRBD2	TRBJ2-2	CASSQGLAQPGELFF	TGTGCCAGCAGCCAAGGACTAGCACAACCCGGGGAGCTGTTTTTT
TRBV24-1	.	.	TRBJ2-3	CATSDPDARSTDTQYF	TGTGCCACCAGTGACCCTGACGCCCGGAGCACAGATACGCAGTATTTT
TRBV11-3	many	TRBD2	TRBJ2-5	CASSYRLAGRETQYF	TGTGCCAGCAGTTACCGACTAGCGGGAAGGGAGACCCAGTACTTC
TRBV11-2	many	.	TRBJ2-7	CASSLEGPLESSYEQYF	TGTGCCAGCAGCCTCGAAGGCCCCTTGGAGAGCTCCTACGAGCAGTACTTC
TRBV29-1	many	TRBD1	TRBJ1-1	CSVLAGGVEAFF	TGCAGCGTCCTTGCAGGGGGTGTTGAAGCTTTCTTT
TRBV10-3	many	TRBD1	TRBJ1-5	CAISGTGNNQPQHF	TGTGCCATCAGCGGGACAGGGAATAATCAGCCCCAGCATTTT
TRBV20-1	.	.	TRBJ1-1	CSARVGSVNTEAFF	TGCAGTGCTAGAGTGGGGAGTGTGAACACTGAAGCTTTCTTT
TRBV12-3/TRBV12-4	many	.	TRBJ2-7	CASSLGKSDEQYF	TGTGCCAGCAGTTTAGGCAAAAGCGACGAGCAGTACTTC
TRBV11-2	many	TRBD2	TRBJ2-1	CASSLGAGGATHEQFF	TGTGCCAGCAGCTTAGGAGCGGGAGGGGCCACCCATGAGCAGTTCTTC
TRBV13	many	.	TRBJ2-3	CASSYGSDTQYF	TGTGCCAGCAGCTATGGGTCCGATACGCAGTATTTT
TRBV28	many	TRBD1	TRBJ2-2	CASSPTDRVRTGELFF	TGTGCCAGCAGTCCAACTGACAGGGTACGGACCGGGGAGCTGTTTTTT
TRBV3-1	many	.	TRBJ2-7	CASSQVRGEQYF	TGTGCCAGCAGCCAAGTCAGGGGCGAGCAGTACTTC
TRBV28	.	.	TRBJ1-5	CASSLPLGPQPQHF	TGTGCCAGCAGTTTACCACTCGGACCTCAGCCCCAGCATTTT
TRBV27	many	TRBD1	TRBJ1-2	CASSPMQGGGGYTF	TGTGCCAGCAGTCCGATGCAGGGGGGTGGAGGCTACACCTTC
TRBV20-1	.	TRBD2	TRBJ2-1	CSARDYVGLAGGFNEQFF	TGCAGTGCTAGAGATTATGTGGGTCTAGCGGGAGGTTTCAATGAGCAGTTCTTC
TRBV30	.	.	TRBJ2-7	CVWNGDLYEQYF	TGTGTCTGGAATGGGGACCTCTACGAGCAGTACTTC
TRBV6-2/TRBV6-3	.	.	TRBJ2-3	CASSSPLRGSYTDTQYF	TGTGCCAGCAGTTCGCCTCTGCGGGGCTCCTACACAGATACGCAGTATTTT
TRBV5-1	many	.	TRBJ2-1	CASSLRGTPNEQFF	TGCGCCAGCAGCTTGCGTGGGACTCCAAATGAGCAGTTCTTC
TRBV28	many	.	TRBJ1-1	CASISGTLNTEAFF	TGTGCCAGCATCTCCGGGACACTAAACACTGAAGCTTTCTTT
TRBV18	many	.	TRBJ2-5	CASSPRNQETQYF	TGTGCCAGCTCACCACGGAACCAAGAGACCCAGTACTTC
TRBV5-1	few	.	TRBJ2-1	CASSLDGGRKQFF	TGCGCCAGCAGCTTGGACGGCGGGCGTAAGCAGTTCTTC
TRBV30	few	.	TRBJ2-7	CAWSAGNYYEQYF	TGTGCCTGGAGTGCAGGGAATTATTACGAGCAGTACTTC
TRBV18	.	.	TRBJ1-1	CASSPSDSRGFFF	TGTGCCAGCTCACCGTCGGACAGTAGGGGGTTTTTCTTT
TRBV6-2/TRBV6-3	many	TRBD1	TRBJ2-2	CASSYPRGRGQGLNTGELFF	TGTGCCAGCAGTTACCCTCGTGGTCGGGGACAGGGGTTGAACACCGGGGAGCTGTTTTTT
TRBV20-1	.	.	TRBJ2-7	CSASSASAYEQYF	TGCAGTGCTAGTAGCGCTAGCGCCTACGAGCAGTACTTC
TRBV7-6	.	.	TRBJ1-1	CASSLEAGRTEAFF	TGTGCCAGCAGCTTAGAAGCGGGGAGGACTGAAGCTTTCTTT
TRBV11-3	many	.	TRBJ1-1	CASSLVAREAFF	TGTGCCAGCAGCTTAGTGGCTCGGGAAGCTTTCTTT
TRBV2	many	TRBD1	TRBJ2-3	CASSEGGTGVADTQYF	TGTGCCAGCAGTGAAGGGGGGACAGGGGTCGCAGATACGCAGTATTTT
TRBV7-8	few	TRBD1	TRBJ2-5	CASSPVGQGMQTQYF	TGTGCCAGCAGCCCAGTTGGACAGGGGATGCAGACCCAGTACTTC
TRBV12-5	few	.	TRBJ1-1	CASGLGSQGGGEAFF	TGTGCTAGTGGTTTGGGCTCTCAGGGTGGTGGTGAAGCTTTCTTT
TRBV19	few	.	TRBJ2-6	CASSILGGANVLTF	TGTGCCAGTAGTATCCTTGGGGGGGCCAACGTCCTGACTTTC
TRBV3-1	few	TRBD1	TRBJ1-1	CASSQDSTGGGEAFF	TGTGCCAGCAGCCAAGATTCGACAGGGGGGGGTGAAGCTTTCTTT
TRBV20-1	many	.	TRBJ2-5	CSASTEEETQYF	TGCAGTGCTAGTACGGAAGAAGAGACCCAGTACTTC
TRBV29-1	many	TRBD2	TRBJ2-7	CSVGGGSSYEQYF	TGCAGCGTTGGCGGGGGTTCCTCCTACGAGCAGTACTTC
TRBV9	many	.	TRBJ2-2	CASGRRKADTGELFF	TGTGCCAGCGGGAGGCGCAAAGCGGACACCGGGGAGCTGTTTTTT
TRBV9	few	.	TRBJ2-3	CASSVVSGADTQYF	TGTGCCAGCAGCGTAGTCTCAGGGGCAGATACGCAGTATTTT
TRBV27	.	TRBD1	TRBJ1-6	CASGQALTYNSPLHF	TGTGCCAGTGGACAGGCCCTCACCTATAATTCACCCCTCCACTTT
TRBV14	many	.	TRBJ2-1	CASSQGGTSYNEQFF	TGTGCCAGCAGCCAAGGCGGAACGTCCTACAATGAGCAGTTCTTC
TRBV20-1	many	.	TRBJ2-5	CSARSTWTVEETQYF	TGCAGTGCTAGATCAACTTGGACAGTTGAAGAGACCCAGTACTTC
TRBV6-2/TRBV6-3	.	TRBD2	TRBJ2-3	CAILPPSGPSTDTQYF	TGTGCCATTTTACCACCTAGCGGGCCTAGCACAGATACGCAGTATTTT
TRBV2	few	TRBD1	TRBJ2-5	CASSEEFGTASRETQYF	TGTGCCAGCAGTGAGGAGTTTGGGACAGCGTCAAGAGAGACCCAGTACTTC
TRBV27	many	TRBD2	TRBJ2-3	CASSPRTSVTDTQYF	TGTGCCAGCAGTCCCCGGACTAGCGTCACAGATACGCAGTATTTT